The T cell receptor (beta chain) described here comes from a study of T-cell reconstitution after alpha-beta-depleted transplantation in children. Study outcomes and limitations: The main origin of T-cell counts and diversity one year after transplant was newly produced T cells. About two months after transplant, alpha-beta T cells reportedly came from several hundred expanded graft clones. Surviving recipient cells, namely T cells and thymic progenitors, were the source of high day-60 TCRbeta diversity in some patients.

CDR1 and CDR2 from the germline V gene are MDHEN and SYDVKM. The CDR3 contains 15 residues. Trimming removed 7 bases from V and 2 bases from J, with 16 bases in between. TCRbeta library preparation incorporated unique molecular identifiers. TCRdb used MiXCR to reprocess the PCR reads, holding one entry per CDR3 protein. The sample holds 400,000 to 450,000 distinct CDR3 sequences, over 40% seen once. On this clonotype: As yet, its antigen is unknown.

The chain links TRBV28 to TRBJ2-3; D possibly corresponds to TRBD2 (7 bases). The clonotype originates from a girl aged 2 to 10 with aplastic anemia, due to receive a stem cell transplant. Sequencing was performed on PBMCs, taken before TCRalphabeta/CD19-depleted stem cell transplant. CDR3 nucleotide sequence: TGTGCCAGCACCAACGGGGGGCCCCTCACAGATACGCAGTATTTT. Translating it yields CASTNGGPLTDTQYF.